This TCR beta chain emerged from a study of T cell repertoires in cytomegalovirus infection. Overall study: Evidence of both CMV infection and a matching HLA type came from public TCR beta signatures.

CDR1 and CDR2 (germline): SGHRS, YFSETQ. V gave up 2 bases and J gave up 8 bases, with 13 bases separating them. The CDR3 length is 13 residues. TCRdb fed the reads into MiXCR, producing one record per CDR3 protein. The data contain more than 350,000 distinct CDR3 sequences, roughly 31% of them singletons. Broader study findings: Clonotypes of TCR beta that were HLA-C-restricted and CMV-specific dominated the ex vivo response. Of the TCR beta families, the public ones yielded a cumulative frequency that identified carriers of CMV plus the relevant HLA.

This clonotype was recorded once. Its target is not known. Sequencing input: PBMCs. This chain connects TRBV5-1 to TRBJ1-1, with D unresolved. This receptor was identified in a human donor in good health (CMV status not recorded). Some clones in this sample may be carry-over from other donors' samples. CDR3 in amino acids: CASSLGGYREAFF. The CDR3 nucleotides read TGCGCCAGCAGCTTAGGCGGATATAGAGAAGCTTTCTTT.